The clone carrying this T cell receptor (beta chain) was seen more than once but under ten times. The CDR3 is 16 amino acids. Germline V lookup: CDR1 LGHNA, CDR2 YSLEER. With V trimmed by 0 bases and J by 6 bases, 8 bases remained unmatched. TCRdb reprocessed the RT-PCR reads with MiXCR, giving one entry per CDR3 protein. This sample has approximately 720,000 distinct CDR3 sequences, with approximately 15% found just once. The clonotype comes from a female donor in good health, serving as a healthy control. Specimen: memory CD4+ T cells from blood. The V call is TRBV4-3, the J call TRBJ2-3, with 8 positions matching TRBD2. CDR3 loop: CASSQDSAGAGDTQYF. CDR3 nucleotide sequence: TGCGCCAGCAGCCAAGATTCAGCGGGGGCCGGGGATACGCAGTATTTT.